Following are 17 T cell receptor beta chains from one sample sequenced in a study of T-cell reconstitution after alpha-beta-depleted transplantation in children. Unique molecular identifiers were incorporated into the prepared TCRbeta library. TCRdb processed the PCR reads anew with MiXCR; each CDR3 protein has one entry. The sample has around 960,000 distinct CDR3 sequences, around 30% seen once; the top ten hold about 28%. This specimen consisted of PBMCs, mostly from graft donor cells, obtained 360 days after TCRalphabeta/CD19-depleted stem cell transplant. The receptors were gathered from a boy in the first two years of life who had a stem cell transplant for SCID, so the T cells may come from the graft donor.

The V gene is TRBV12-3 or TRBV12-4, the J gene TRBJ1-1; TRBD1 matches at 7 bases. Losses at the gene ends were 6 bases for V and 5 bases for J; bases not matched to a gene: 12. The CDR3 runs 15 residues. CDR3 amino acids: CASSPIRGGRTEAFF. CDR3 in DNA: TGTGCCAGCAGCCCAATCAGGGGGGGGCGTACTGAAGCTTTCTTT.

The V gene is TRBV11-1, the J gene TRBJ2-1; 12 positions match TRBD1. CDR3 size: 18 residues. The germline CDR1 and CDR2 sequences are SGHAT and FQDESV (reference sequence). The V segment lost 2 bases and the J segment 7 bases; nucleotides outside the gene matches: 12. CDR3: CASSLTRDRGRVWNEQFF. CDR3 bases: TGTGCCAGCAGCTTAACACGGGACAGGGGGCGCGTTTGGAATGAGCAGTTCTTC.

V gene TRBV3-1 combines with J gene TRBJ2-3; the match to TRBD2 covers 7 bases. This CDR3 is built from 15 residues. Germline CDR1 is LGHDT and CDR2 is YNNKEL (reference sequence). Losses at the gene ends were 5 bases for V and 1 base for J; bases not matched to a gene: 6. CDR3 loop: CASSIRGDGTDTQYF. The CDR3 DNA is TGTGCCAGCAGCATCCGGGGGGACGGCACAGATACGCAGTATTTT.

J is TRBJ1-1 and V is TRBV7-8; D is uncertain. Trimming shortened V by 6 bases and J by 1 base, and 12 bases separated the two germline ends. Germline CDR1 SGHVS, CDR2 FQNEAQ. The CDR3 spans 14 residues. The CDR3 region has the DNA TGTGCCAGCAGTGAGCGGTTACGGAACACTGAAGCTTTCTTT. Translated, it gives CASSERLRNTEAFF.

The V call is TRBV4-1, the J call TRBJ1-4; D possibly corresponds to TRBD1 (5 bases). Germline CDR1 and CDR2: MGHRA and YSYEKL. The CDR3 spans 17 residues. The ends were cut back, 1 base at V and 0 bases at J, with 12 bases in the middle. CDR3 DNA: TGCGCCAGCAGCCAAGGGGGGAGACCTGCAACTAATGAAAAACTGTTTTTT. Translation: CASSQGGRPATNEKLFF.

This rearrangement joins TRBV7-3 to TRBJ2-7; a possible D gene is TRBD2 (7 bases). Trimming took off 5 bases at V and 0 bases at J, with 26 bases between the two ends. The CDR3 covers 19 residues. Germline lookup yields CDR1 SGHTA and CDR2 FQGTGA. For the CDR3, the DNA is TGTGCCAGCAGCCCCCCACGACTAGGGGGGGACCTCAGCTCCTACGAGCAGTACTTC. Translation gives CASSPPRLGGDLSSYEQYF.

The CDR3 DNA reads TGTGCCAGCAGCCAGGCAGTGGTCTACGAGCAGTACTTC. Encoded protein: CASSQAVVYEQYF. This chain joins TRBV3-1 and TRBJ2-7, with D unclear. The CDR3 runs 13 residues. Between the trimmed V and J ends, which lost 3 bases and 3 bases, there was a span of 9 bases. The germline CDR1 and CDR2 sequences are LGHDT and YNNKEL (reference sequence).

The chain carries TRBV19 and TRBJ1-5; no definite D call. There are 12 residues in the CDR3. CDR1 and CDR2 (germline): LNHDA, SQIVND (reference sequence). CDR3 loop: CGSRLGNQPQHF. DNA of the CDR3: TGTGGATCTCGCTTGGGCAATCAGCCCCAGCATTTT. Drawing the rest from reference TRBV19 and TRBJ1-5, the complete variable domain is DGGITQSPKYLFRKEGQNVTLSCEQNLNHDAMYWYRQDPGQGLRLIYYSQIVNDFQKGDIAEGYSVSREKKESFPLTVTSAQKNPTAFYLCGSRLGNQPQHFGDGTRLSIL.

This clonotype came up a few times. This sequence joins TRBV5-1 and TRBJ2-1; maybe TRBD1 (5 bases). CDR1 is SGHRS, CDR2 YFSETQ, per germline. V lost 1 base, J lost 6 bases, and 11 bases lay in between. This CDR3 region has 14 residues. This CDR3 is CASSLYAGPNEQFF. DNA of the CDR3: TGCGCCAGCAGCTTGTATGCAGGGCCCAATGAGCAGTTCTTC.

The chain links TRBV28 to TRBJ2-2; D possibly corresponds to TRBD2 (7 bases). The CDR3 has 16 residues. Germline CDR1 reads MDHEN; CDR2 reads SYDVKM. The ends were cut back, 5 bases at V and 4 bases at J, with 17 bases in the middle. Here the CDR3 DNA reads TGTGCCAGCAGTGTTAGTCGGGGGGCGGCCACCGGGGAGCTGTTTTTT. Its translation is CASSVSRGAATGELFF.

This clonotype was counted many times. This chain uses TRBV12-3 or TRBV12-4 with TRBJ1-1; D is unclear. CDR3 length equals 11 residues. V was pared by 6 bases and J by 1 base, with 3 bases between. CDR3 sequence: CASSQNTEAFF. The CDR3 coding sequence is TGTGCCAGCAGCCAGAACACTGAAGCTTTCTTT.

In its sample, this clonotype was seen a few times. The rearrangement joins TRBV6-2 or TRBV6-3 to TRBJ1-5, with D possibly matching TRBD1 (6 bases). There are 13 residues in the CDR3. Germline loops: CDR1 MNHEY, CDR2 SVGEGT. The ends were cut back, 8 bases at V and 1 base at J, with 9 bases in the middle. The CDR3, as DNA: TGTGCCAGCGCTACAGGGAGCAATCAGCCCCAGCATTTT. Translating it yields CASATGSNQPQHF.

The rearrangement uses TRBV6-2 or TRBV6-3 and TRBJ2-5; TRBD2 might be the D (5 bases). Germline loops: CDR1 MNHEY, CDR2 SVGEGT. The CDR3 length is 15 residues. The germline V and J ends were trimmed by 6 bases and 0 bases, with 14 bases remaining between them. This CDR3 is CASSLERYYQETQYF. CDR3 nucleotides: TGTGCCAGCAGCCTGGAGCGGTATTACCAAGAGACCCAGTACTTC.

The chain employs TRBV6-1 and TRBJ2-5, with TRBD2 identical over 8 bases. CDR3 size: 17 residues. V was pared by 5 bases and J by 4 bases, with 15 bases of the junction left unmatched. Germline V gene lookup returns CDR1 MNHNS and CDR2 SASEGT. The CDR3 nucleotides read TGTGCCAGCAGTATCACACCGGGACTAGTACCCTCAGAGACCCAGTACTTC. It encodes CASSITPGLVPSETQYF.

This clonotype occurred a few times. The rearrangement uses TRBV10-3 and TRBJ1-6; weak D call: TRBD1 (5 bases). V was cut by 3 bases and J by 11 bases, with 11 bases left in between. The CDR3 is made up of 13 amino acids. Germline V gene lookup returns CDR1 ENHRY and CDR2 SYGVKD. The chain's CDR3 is CAISEQARAPLHF. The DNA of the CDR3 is TGTGCCATCAGTGAACAGGCCCGGGCACCCCTCCACTTT.

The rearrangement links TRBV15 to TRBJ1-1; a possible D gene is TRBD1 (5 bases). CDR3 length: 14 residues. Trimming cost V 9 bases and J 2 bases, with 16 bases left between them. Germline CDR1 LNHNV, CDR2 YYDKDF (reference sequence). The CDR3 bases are TGTGCCACATTGGACACCGCCTTTAACACTGAAGCTTTCTTT. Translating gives CATLDTAFNTEAFF.

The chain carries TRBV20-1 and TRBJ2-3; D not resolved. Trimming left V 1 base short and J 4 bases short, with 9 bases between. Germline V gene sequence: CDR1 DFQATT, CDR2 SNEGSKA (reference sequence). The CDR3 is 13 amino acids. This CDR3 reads CSARGSSADTQYF. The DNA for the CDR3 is TGCAGTGCTAGAGGGAGCTCCGCAGATACGCAGTATTTT.